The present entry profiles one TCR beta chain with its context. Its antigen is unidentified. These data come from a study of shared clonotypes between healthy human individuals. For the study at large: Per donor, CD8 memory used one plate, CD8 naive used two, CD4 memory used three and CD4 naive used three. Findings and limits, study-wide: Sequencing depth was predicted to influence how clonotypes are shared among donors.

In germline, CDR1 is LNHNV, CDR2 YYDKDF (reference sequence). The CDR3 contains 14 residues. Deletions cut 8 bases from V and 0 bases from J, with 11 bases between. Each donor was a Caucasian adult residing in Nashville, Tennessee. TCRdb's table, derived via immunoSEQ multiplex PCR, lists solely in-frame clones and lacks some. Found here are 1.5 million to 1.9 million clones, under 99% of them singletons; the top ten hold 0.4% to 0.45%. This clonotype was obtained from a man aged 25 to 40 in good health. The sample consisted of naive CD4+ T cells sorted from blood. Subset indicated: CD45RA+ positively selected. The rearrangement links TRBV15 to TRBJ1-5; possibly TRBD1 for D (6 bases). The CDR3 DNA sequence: TGTGCCACCGGGAGGGGGGGTAGCAATCAGCCCCAGCATTTT. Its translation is CATGRGGSNQPQHF.